These 11 T cell receptor beta chains originate from one sample sequenced in a study of post-analysis software for immune sequencing data. Study conclusions and caveats: Among 4 or 5 TRBV segments more frequent in patients than controls were TRBV5-6, TRBV5-1 and TRBV20-1.

Carried by the TCR beta cDNA libraries were unique molecular identifiers. TCRdb analysed the PCR reads with MiXCR anew, one entry per CDR3 protein. The repertoire holds approximately 660,000 distinct CDR3 sequences, with 55% to 60% as singletons. These receptors' targets are unknown. Sequenced sample: blood. The receptors shown here come from a girl aged 2-10 years with multiple sclerosis.

V usage is TRBV7-8 and J usage is TRBJ2-6, with a possible D match to TRBD1 (6 bases). Germline CDR1 and CDR2: SGHVS and FQNEAQ. The CDR3 totals 16 residues. V was pared by 5 bases and J by 4 bases, with 15 bases between. The CDR3 coding sequence is TGTGCCAGCAGCCCGTACAGGGTGAGCGGGGCCAACGTCCTGACTTTC. Its protein product is CASSPYRVSGANVLTF.

J is TRBJ1-2 and V is TRBV20-1; no firm D call. V was shortened by 5 bases and J by 3 bases, with 16 bases between the two germline ends. The CDR3 runs 14 residues. Germline-derived CDR1 and CDR2 are DFQATT and SNEGSKA (reference sequence). The CDR3 DNA is TGCAGTGCTGGGAATACAGAAACCTACTATGGCTACACCTTC. Translated: CSAGNTETYYGYTF.

This chain links TRBV11-3 with TRBJ2-5; 8 positions agree with TRBD2. The germline gives CDR1 SGHNT, CDR2 YENEEA. This CDR3 has 16 residues. The ends lost 5 bases at V and 1 base at J; junction bases unmatched: 9. The CDR3 sequence: CASSPPQAGAQETQYF. The CDR3 DNA reads as TGTGCCAGCAGCCCCCCCCAAGCGGGGGCCCAAGAGACCCAGTACTTC. Looking up the rest from reference TRBV11-3 and TRBJ2-5 gives the full variable domain: EAGVVQSPRYKIIEKKQPVAFWCNPISGHNTLYWYLQNLGQGPELLIRYENEEAVDDSQLPKDRFSAERLKGVDSTLKIQPAELGDSAVYLCASSPPQAGAQETQYFGPGTRLLVL.

The chain combines TRBV10-3 with TRBJ2-4; D might be TRBD2 (5 bases). TRBJ2-7 matches the DNA end more closely, so the J call is doubtful. CDR1 is ENHRY and CDR2 is SYGVKD in the germline V gene. CDR3 length equals 14 residues. The CDR3: CAISDGSGIYEQYF. The CDR3, as DNA: TGTGCCATCAGTGATGGATCGGGGATCTACGAGCAGTACTTC.

V usage is TRBV20-1 and J usage is TRBJ2-3; 7 nucleotides align to TRBD1. The CDR3 runs to 15 residues. Germline V gives CDR1 DFQATT, CDR2 SNEGSKA (reference sequence). The ends lost 5 bases at V and 2 bases at J; junction bases unmatched: 10. The CDR3 DNA sequence: TGCAGTGCTGGAAACAGGGGCGATTCCACAGATACGCAGTATTTT. Protein: CSAGNRGDSTDTQYF.

The chain links TRBV4-1 to TRBJ2-7; the match to TRBD2 covers 7 bases. In germline, CDR1 is MGHRA, CDR2 YSYEKL. With 3 bases clipped from V and 3 bases from J, the junction kept 11 bases outside the gene matches. CDR3 length equals 16 residues. Written as DNA, the CDR3 is TGCGCCAGCAGCCACGCTTCCGGGACGGGGGGCTACGAGCAGTACTTC. This encodes CASSHASGTGGYEQYF.

The chain employs TRBV6-5 and TRBJ2-5, with 7 nucleotides matching TRBD1. Germline assignment: CDR1 MNHEY and CDR2 SVGAGI. The junction had 8 bases not matched to a gene; V was cut back by 6 bases and J by 13 bases. The CDR3 runs 11 residues. Here the CDR3 reads CASSWDRAWYF. DNA for the CDR3: TGTGCCAGCAGCTGGGACAGAGCTTGGTACTTC.

This sequence joins TRBV24-1 and TRBJ1-2; maybe TRBD1 (5 bases). The CDR3 runs to 13 residues. The V gene's germline CDR1 is KGHDR and CDR2 SFDVKD. Trimming took 4 bases from V and 8 from J, leaving 13 bases between them. DNA for the CDR3: TGTGCCACCAGTGACAGGGAAATTCAGGGCTACACCTTC. Encoded protein: CATSDREIQGYTF.

The chain links TRBV12-3 or TRBV12-4 to TRBJ2-1, with 7 bases aligning to TRBD1. V was clipped by 3 bases and J by 7 bases; unmatched bases: 6. The CDR3 is 14 amino acids. CDR3 loop: CASSLRGRDNEQFF. The CDR3, as DNA: TGTGCCAGCAGTTTGAGGGGGCGCGATAATGAGCAGTTCTTC.

The genes are TRBV12-3 or TRBV12-4 and TRBJ1-1; D unclear. V lost 5 bases and J lost 0, with 13 bases in between. The CDR3 totals 15 residues. This CDR3 reads CASSVRTTLNTEAFF. For the CDR3, the DNA is TGTGCCAGCAGTGTGAGGACGACCCTGAACACTGAAGCTTTCTTT.

The rearrangement uses TRBV7-6 and TRBJ2-5; 8 positions agree with TRBD2. The germline CDR1 and CDR2 sequences are SGHVS and FNYEAQ. The V and J ends lost 0 bases and 2 bases, in that order; junction bases with no gene match: 8. The CDR3 runs to 17 residues. The CDR3 DNA is TGTGCCAGCAGCTTAGCGGTACGAGCGGGGGCACAAGAGACCCAGTACTTC. This sequence encodes CASSLAVRAGAQETQYF.